The entry that follows covers one T cell receptor beta chain sequence. This clonotype came up many times. Its antigen has not been determined. Base-call qualities are not available, and no considerably larger clone is one nucleotide away. The treatment or condition label for this specimen denotes: in vitro stimulation with specific CMV peptide epitopes to enrich CMV-specific T cells. The data were taken from a study of T cell repertoires in cytomegalovirus infection (dated by TCRdb to between 2019 and 2020). The study in broad terms: Peptide stimulations targeted recently identified HLA-C-restricted CMV epitopes, whose presentation resists viral immunomodulation, together with well-studied HLA-B-restricted epitopes. The HLA type of each donor mattered for the analysis, because public TCR beta signatures pointed to carriage of CMV infection along with the matching HLA type.

Via the germline V gene (reference sequence), CDR1 is SEHNR and CDR2 FQNEAQ. There are 15 amino acids in the CDR3, from cysteine to phenylalanine inclusive. Only the CDR3 part of the read is kept: 45 bases, read in frame from the first base. Between the V and J ends, shortened by 7 bases and 1 base respectively, the junction contains 16 bases. Here is what the overall study found, with its caveats: The ex vivo response was dominated by HLA-C-restricted CMV-specific TCR beta clonotypes, which also provided the single most frequent clonotype in two of eight donors. In both this cohort and an independent 352-donor cohort, the cumulative frequency of public TCR beta family members distinguished carriers of CMV infection plus the relevant HLA type.

The data were produced on an Illumina HiSeq 1500. TCRdb trimmed the raw reads at Q25, called clones with MiXCR and kept productive beta chains. CDR3 protein sequences are deduplicated, and each keeps its most common genes and DNA. A total of roughly 990,000 distinct CDR3 sequences appear in this sample, under 40% of them only once. The ten top clones hold around an eighth of the sample. The origin of this receptor is a human donor in good health (CMV status not recorded). Some clones in this sample may be carry-over from other donors' samples. Sequenced material: cultured CD8+ T cells from PBMCs, taken from culture after CMV antigen stimulation. The V and J segments used are TRBV7-9 and TRBJ2-5; D gene: possibly TRBD1, on 7 matching bases. CDR3 reads: CASKDPRDSQETQYF. The bases are TGTGCCAGCAAAGATCCGCGGGACAGCCAAGAGACCCAGTACTTC. Outside the CDR3, residues come from the reference TRBV7-9 and TRBJ2-5 proteins, so the full variable domain is: DTGVSQNPRHKITKRGQNVTFRCDPISEHNRLYWYRQTLGQGPEFLTYFQNEAQLEKSRLLSDRFSAERPKGSFSTLEIQRTEQGDSAMYLCASKDPRDSQETQYFGPGTRLLVL.